The clone carrying this T cell receptor (beta chain) was detected only once. The germline V gene has CDR1 SEHNR and CDR2 FQNEAQ (reference sequence). The CDR3 is 16 residues long. V lost 3 bases to trimming and J lost 2 bases, with 16 bases between them. This record comes from a study of blood T cell repertoires in COVID-19. Sequencing was performed with immunoSEQ multiplex PCR; in TCRdb, only in-frame clones are kept and a portion is missing. The table records 300,000 or so clones, 75% to 90% of them present only once. Sequences were obtained from peripheral blood. The chain joins TRBV7-9 to TRBJ1-1, with a possible D match to TRBD1 (5 bases). The source of this sequence is a woman between 35 and 50 years old with acute or convalescent COVID-19. The CDR3 sequence: CASSFSVDSPNTEAFF. In DNA form, the CDR3 reads TGTGCCAGCAGCTTCTCGGTCGACAGCCCCAACACTGAAGCTTTCTTT.